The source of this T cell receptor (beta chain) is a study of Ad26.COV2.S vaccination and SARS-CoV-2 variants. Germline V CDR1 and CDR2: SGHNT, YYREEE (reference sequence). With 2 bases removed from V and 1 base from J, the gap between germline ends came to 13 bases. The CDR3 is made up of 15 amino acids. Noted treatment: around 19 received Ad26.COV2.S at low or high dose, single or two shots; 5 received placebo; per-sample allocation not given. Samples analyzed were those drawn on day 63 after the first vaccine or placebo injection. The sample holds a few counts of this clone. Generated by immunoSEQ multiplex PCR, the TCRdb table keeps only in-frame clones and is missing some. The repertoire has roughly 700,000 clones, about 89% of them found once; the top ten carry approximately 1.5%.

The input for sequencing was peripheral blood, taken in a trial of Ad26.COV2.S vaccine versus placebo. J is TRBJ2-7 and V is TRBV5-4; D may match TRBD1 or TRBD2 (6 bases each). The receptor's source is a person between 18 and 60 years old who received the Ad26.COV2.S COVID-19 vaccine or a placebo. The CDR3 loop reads CASSFSRGLSYEQYF. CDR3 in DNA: TGTGCCAGCAGCTTTAGCAGGGGACTGTCCTACGAGCAGTACTTC.